This TCR beta chain was documented in a study of immune cell composition in non-small cell lung cancer. Findings and caveats of the study: Tumour TCR-beta clonality was not significantly tied to smoking pack-years. Squamous carcinomas (approximately 75%) more often had tumour-associated clones >0.5% than adenocarcinomas (around 33%).

Only a few counts were recorded for this clone. Its target is not known. Genomic DNA came from frozen unsorted single-cell suspensions. The repertoire was sequenced with immunoSEQ multiplex PCR; TCRdb's copy has only in-frame clones and lacks some. The sample yields 11,000 to 15,000 clones, roughly 74% seen once. The CDR3 length is 15 residues. Germline V gene lookup returns CDR1 SGHRS and CDR2 YFSETQ. Deletions cut 6 bases from V and 1 base from J, with 17 bases between. This sequence originates from a human donor with non-small cell lung cancer. The source material was lung tumor tissue. This sequence joins TRBV5-1 and TRBJ2-7, with D perhaps TRBD1 (5 bases). The CDR3 DNA is TGCGCCAGCAAATTGGGGCCGGGTTCTTCCTACGAGCAGTACTTC. Encoded protein: CASKLGPGSSYEQYF. Together with reference TRBV5-1 and TRBJ2-7, the CDR3 gives the full variable domain: KAGVTQTPRYLIKTRGQQVTLSCSPISGHRSVSWYQQTPGQGLQFLFEYFSETQRNKGNFPGRFSGRQFSNSRSEMNVSTLELGDSALYLCASKLGPGSSYEQYFGPGTRLTVT.